Presented here are 15 T cell receptor beta chains from one specimen sequenced in a study of blood T cell repertoires in COVID-19. TCRdb's table, derived via immunoSEQ multiplex PCR, lists solely in-frame clones and lacks some. Here the sample spans approximately 180,000 clones, roughly 82% being singletons. The sample consisted of PBMCs or T cells enriched from blood (not recorded which). The receptor set was obtained from a woman aged 60-75 years with acute COVID-19.

In regard to this clone: This same CDR3 is encoded by further DNA sequences in the sample. V is TRBV27 and J is TRBJ1-2, with 9 positions matching TRBD1. CDR1 is MNHEY and CDR2 is SMNVEV in the germline V gene (reference sequence). This CDR3 spans 14 amino acids. After removal of 6 bases from V and 4 bases from J, the junction contained 6 bases not matched to a gene. The CDR3 loop is CASSPGTGLYGYTF. The CDR3, as DNA: TGTGCCAGCAGCCCCGGGACAGGGCTCTATGGCTACACCTTC.

Only a few counts were recorded for this clone. The chain recombines TRBV28 with TRBJ2-1; perhaps TRBD1 as D (6 bases). CDR1 is MDHEN, CDR2 SYDVKM, per germline. The CDR3 is 15 amino acids. The V end was cut by 7 bases, the J end by 0 bases, with 13 bases between. Here the CDR3 reads CASTDDRSSYNEQFF. DNA of the CDR3: TGTGCCAGCACCGACGACAGGAGCTCCTACAATGAGCAGTTCTTC.

V usage is TRBV19 and J usage is TRBJ2-7; possible D gene TRBD2, 5 bases. Germline V gene sequence: CDR1 LNHDA, CDR2 SQIVND (reference sequence). V lost 3 bases, J lost 4 bases, and 16 bases lay in between. The CDR3 sequence is 15 residues long. CDR3 nucleotides: TGTGCCAGTAGTATGAGGGCAGGAACGTCGTACGAGCAGTACTTC. Translating gives CASSMRAGTSYEQYF.

The rearrangement joins TRBV30 to TRBJ2-5; D might be TRBD1 (6 bases). Germline CDR1 is GTSNPN and CDR2 is SVGIG (reference sequence). The CDR3 contains 12 residues. The V end lost 3 bases, the J end lost 5 bases, and 10 bases lay between the germline ends. CDR3 DNA sequence: TGTGCCTGGAGAGGGGGAGACGAGACCCAGTACTTC. As protein: CAWRGGDETQYF.

CDR3 in amino acids: CASSLGGVLYGYTF. The CDR3 coding sequence is TGTGCCAGCAGTTTAGGGGGGGTTTTGTATGGCTACACCTTC. This chain links TRBV28 with TRBJ1-2; tentative D call: TRBD1 (5 bases). CDR1 is MDHEN and CDR2 is SYDVKM in the germline V gene. The length of the CDR3 is 14 residues. Trimming pared 2 bases from V and 5 bases from J, leaving 12 bases between.

The chain combines TRBV7-6 with TRBJ2-3; TRBD2 agrees at 9 bases. This CDR3 has 15 amino acids. Germline values: CDR1 SGHVS, CDR2 FNYEAQ. V was clipped by 5 bases and J by 5 bases; unmatched bases: 8. The CDR3 protein is CASSTRGREGDTQYF. The CDR3, as DNA: TGTGCCAGCAGCACGAGGGGGCGGGAGGGAGATACGCAGTATTTT.

The chain links TRBV5-1 to TRBJ1-1; 10 bases fit TRBD1. This CDR3 region has 15 residues. Germline trimming cut 4 bases from V and 5 bases from J; bases unmatched to any gene: 8. From germline, CDR1 is SGHRS and CDR2 YFSETQ. This CDR3 reads CASSLSGTGVTEAFF. CDR3 coding DNA: TGCGCCAGCAGCCTATCAGGGACAGGGGTAACTGAAGCTTTCTTT.

J is TRBJ2-7 and V is TRBV6-5; 7 bases map to TRBD2. The germline gives CDR1 MNHEY, CDR2 SVGAGI. This CDR3 comprises 13 residues. Trimming at V came to 5 bases and at J to 3 bases, leaving 4 bases not matched to a gene. As DNA, the CDR3 is TGTGCCAGCAGTCACGGGACTAACTACGAGCAGTACTTC. Its protein product is CASSHGTNYEQYF.

This clone was counted a few times. The chain employs TRBV28 and TRBJ2-1, with 7 nucleotides matching TRBD1. In germline, CDR1 is MDHEN, CDR2 SYDVKM. V was pared by 5 bases and J by 2 bases, with 3 bases of the junction left unmatched. CDR3 length: 14 residues. For the CDR3, the DNA is TGTGCCAGCAGTAGGCAGGGGGCCTACAATGAGCAGTTCTTC. Amino acids: CASSRQGAYNEQFF.

This chain links TRBV4-3 with TRBJ1-1; TRBD1 is a possible D gene (5 bases). Germline CDR1 reads LGHNA; CDR2 reads YSLEER. V shed 4 bases and J shed 3 bases, with 12 bases lying between them. This CDR3 has 14 amino acids. The CDR3 protein is CASSPGPGDTEAFF. The CDR3 DNA sequence: TGCGCCAGCAGCCCCGGACCGGGGGACACTGAAGCTTTCTTT.

V is TRBV5-4 and J is TRBJ2-1, with 9 bases that match TRBD1. In germline, CDR1 is SGHNT, CDR2 YYREEE (reference sequence). This CDR3 has 16 residues. V gave up 4 bases and J gave up 2 bases; unmatched junction bases: 7. Here the CDR3 DNA reads TGTGCCAGCAGCACCGGGGGGACAGGGCCCTACAATGAGCAGTTCTTC. This translates into CASSTGGTGPYNEQFF. The full variable domain, in which reference TRBV5-4 and TRBJ2-1 provide the parts outside the CDR3, is ETGVTQSPTHLIKTRGQQVTLRCSSQSGHNTVSWYQQALGQGPQFIFQYYREEENGRGNFPPRFSGLQFPNYSSELNVNALELDDSALYLCASSTGGTGPYNEQFFGPGTRLTVL.

The chain joins TRBV5-6 to TRBJ2-7, with D perhaps matching TRBD1 (6 bases). V lost 4 bases to trimming and J lost 0 bases, with 20 bases between them. The CDR3 consists of 17 residues. Germline loops: CDR1 SGHDT, CDR2 YYEEEE. The CDR3 sequence: CASSLTLDSSLSYEQYF. The CDR3 nucleotides read TGTGCCAGCAGCCTGACGCTGGACAGTTCCCTCTCCTACGAGCAGTACTTC.

The rearrangement joins TRBV7-2 to TRBJ1-2; D gene ambiguous. Trimming stripped 1 base from V and 12 bases from J, with 12 bases between. CDR1 is SGHTA and CDR2 is FQGNSA in the germline V gene. The CDR3 contains 12 residues. CDR3 coding DNA: TGTGCCAGCAGCTTAGATAGACTGCTAGACACCTTC. Protein: CASSLDRLLDTF.

The genes are TRBV6-5 and TRBJ1-1; the match to TRBD1 covers 10 bases. Germline CDR1 reads MNHEY; CDR2 reads SVGAGI. With V trimmed by 6 bases and J by 3 bases, 4 bases remained unmatched. The CDR3 runs to 14 residues. As DNA, the CDR3 is TGTGCCAGCAGCAGAGACAGGGGGCACACTGAAGCTTTCTTT. Amino acid sequence: CASSRDRGHTEAFF.

The chain employs TRBV28 and TRBJ1-2, with 8 bases aligning to TRBD1. CDR3 length: 13 amino acids. Looked up from germline, CDR1 is MDHEN and CDR2 is SYDVKM. The J segment lost 11 bases and the V segment lost 6 bases, leaving 11 bases of the junction unmatched. The DNA of the CDR3 is TGTGCCAGCAGGCCCGGACAGGGAGCGAGATACACCTTC. This codes for CASRPGQGARYTF.